The 28 T cell receptor beta chains presented below share a single source sample, sequenced in a study of T-cell memory formation after mild COVID-19. TCRdb passed the 5' RACE reads through MiXCR, listing each CDR3 protein once. Here the sample spans 400,000 to 550,000 distinct CDR3 sequences, 20% to 30% being singletons. Input material: PBMCs or a T cell subset sorted from them (not recorded which). These receptors were collected from an adult woman who had mild COVID-19 (a few samples of this study predate the infection). Cell type and time point are not known.

CDR3 in amino acids: CASSPAGPGYTF. Here the CDR3 DNA reads TGTGCCAGCTCACCAGCGGGACCTGGCTACACCTTC. The chain uses TRBV18 and TRBJ1-2; possible D gene TRBD1, 5 bases. The CDR3 has 12 residues. Germline-derived CDR1 and CDR2 are KGHSH and LQKENI. V lost 2 bases to trimming and J lost 7 bases, with 8 bases between them.

The chain is built from TRBV24-1 and TRBJ2-3; TRBD1 might be the D (6 bases). The CDR3 totals 15 residues. Trimming shortened V by 5 bases and J by 2 bases, and 13 bases separated the two germline ends. CDR1 is KGHDR, CDR2 SFDVKD, per germline. The CDR3 DNA reads TGTGCCACCAGTGCACCGGACAGTCCCACAGATACGCAGTATTTT. This codes for CATSAPDSPTDTQYF.

The chain recombines TRBV5-1 with TRBJ1-2; D may be TRBD1 (5 bases). The germline CDR1 and CDR2 sequences are SGHRS and YFSETQ. CDR3 length: 14 amino acids. Trimming took off 4 bases at V and 3 bases at J, with 13 bases between the two ends. CDR3 protein: CASSVQDTYYGYTF. DNA for the CDR3: TGCGCCAGCAGCGTCCAGGACACTTACTATGGCTACACCTTC. The entire variable domain, with the rest obtained from reference TRBV5-1 and TRBJ1-2, is as follows: KAGVTQTPRYLIKTRGQQVTLSCSPISGHRSVSWYQQTPGQGLQFLFEYFSETQRNKGNFPGRFSGRQFSNSRSEMNVSTLELGDSALYLCASSVQDTYYGYTFGSGTRLTVV.

The rearrangement joins TRBV24-1 to TRBJ2-5; D uncertain. With 3 bases removed from V and 5 bases from J, the gap between germline ends came to 6 bases. CDR1 is KGHDR, CDR2 SFDVKD, per germline. This CDR3 region has 12 residues. In DNA form, the CDR3 reads TGTGCCACCAGTGATCCGGGTGAGACCCAGTACTTC. It encodes CATSDPGETQYF.

The gene calls are TRBV7-9 and TRBJ2-6, with 9 bases fitting TRBD1. The ends lost 10 bases at V and 2 bases at J; junction bases unmatched: 6. Germline CDR1 is SEHNR and CDR2 is FQNEAQ (reference sequence). This CDR3 comprises 15 residues. The CDR3, as DNA: TGTGCCAACTCCCGGGACAGGGCTGGGGCCAACGTCCTGACTTTC. Translated, it gives CANSRDRAGANVLTF.

There are a few counts of this clonotype. The chain couples TRBV7-8 to TRBJ2-1, with TRBD2 matching over 11 bases. Germline assignment: CDR1 SGHVS and CDR2 FQNEAQ. The length of the CDR3 is 15 residues. V dropped 1 base and J dropped 9; count of bases not matched to a gene: 5. The CDR3 sequence is CASSLGLAGGGEQFF. The CDR3 nucleotides are TGTGCCAGCAGCTTAGGGCTAGCGGGGGGTGGTGAGCAGTTCTTC.

This chain connects TRBV6-2 or TRBV6-3 to TRBJ2-3; TRBD1 aligns across 9 bases. Germline lookup yields CDR1 MNHEY and CDR2 SVGEGT. This CDR3 comprises 14 residues. Trimming took 10 bases from V and 1 from J; bases not matched to a gene: 6. The CDR3 sequence: CATKDRGRTDTQYF. The DNA for the CDR3 is TGTGCCACTAAGGACAGGGGTCGCACAGATACGCAGTATTTT.

This clonotype was seen only a few times. The chain couples TRBV3-1 to TRBJ2-2; D unresolved. Per germline, CDR1 LGHDT and CDR2 YNNKEL (reference sequence). The V and J ends lost 0 bases and 6 bases respectively, with 17 bases between them. CDR3 length: 17 amino acids. CDR3 DNA: TGTGCCAGCAGCCAAGATTGGCAGACCCATTCGTCCGGGGAGCTGTTTTTT. This codes for CASSQDWQTHSSGELFF. Together with reference TRBV3-1 and TRBJ2-2, the CDR3 gives the full variable domain: DTAVSQTPKYLVTQMGNDKSIKCEQNLGHDTMYWYKQDSKKFLKIMFSYNNKELIINETVPNRFSPKSPDKAHLNLHINSLELGDSAVYFCASSQDWQTHSSGELFFGEGSRLTVL.

This clonotype turned up a few times. V usage is TRBV20-1 and J usage is TRBJ1-5; D remains unclear. This CDR3 spans 16 amino acids. The germline gives CDR1 DFQATT, CDR2 SNEGSKA (reference sequence). V was trimmed by 0 bases and J by 0 bases, leaving 12 bases between them. The CDR3 region has the DNA TGCAGTGCTAGAGATAGTCAGGTTTATAGCAATCAGCCCCAGCATTTT. As protein: CSARDSQVYSNQPQHF.

The J gene is TRBJ2-6, the V gene TRBV4-3; D unresolved. The germline V gene encodes CDR1 LGHNA and CDR2 YSLEER. The CDR3 has 14 amino acids. Trimming cost V 2 bases and J 11 bases, with 13 bases left between them. In nucleotides, the CDR3 is TGCGCCAGCAGCCAATCGCGATTTCCAGACGTCCTGACTTTC. Residues: CASSQSRFPDVLTF.

The chain uses TRBV20-1 and TRBJ1-1; 7 nucleotides align to TRBD1. This CDR3 spans 15 amino acids. Losses at the gene ends were 4 bases for V and 4 bases for J; bases not matched to a gene: 12. Germline values: CDR1 DFQATT, CDR2 SNEGSKA (reference sequence). CDR3 nucleotides: TGCAGTGCTAAGGGCAGGGGGAGTGTTGCCACTGAAGCTTTCTTT. Translation gives CSAKGRGSVATEAFF.

V gene TRBV6-5 combines with J gene TRBJ2-5, with 8 bases aligning to TRBD2. This CDR3 contains 15 residues. V gave up 6 bases and J gave up 3 bases; unmatched junction bases: 9. Per the germline V gene, CDR1 is MNHEY and CDR2 is SVGAGI. Written as DNA, the CDR3 is TGTGCCAGCAGCGACGGGGGGGCCGGAGAAGAGACCCAGTACTTC. It yields the protein CASSDGGAGEETQYF.

This clonotype was observed a handful of times. V usage is TRBV30 and J usage is TRBJ2-3; possible D gene TRBD1, 6 bases. Trimming removed 1 base from V and 5 bases from J, with 10 bases in between. Germline V lookup: CDR1 GTSNPN, CDR2 SVGIG (reference sequence). This CDR3 has 13 residues. The CDR3 coding sequence is TGTGCCTGGAGTGGACAGGTTGGAGATACGCAGTATTTT. Its translation: CAWSGQVGDTQYF.

DNA of the CDR3: TGCAGCGTAATACAGGGGACCGCTAAGTACTTC. Its translation: CSVIQGTAKYF. The chain uses TRBV29-1 and TRBJ2-7, with TRBD1 matching over 7 bases. Germline CDR1 reads SQVTM; CDR2 reads ANQGSEA. The CDR3 extends over 11 amino acids. Trimming at V came to 6 bases and at J to 11 bases, leaving 10 bases not matched to a gene.

CDR3 nucleotide sequence: TGTGCCAGCGGACCGACTAGCTGGGAGGAGACCCAGTACTTC. Residues: CASGPTSWEETQYF. The chain employs TRBV2 and TRBJ2-5; 7 bases fit TRBD2. Germline assignment: CDR1 SNHLY and CDR2 FYNNEI. Trimming removed 8 bases from V and 5 bases from J; junction bases left unmatched: 11. The CDR3 contains 14 residues.

The chain joins TRBV4-1 to TRBJ2-7; D uncertain. V dropped 1 base and J dropped 0 bases, with 16 bases sitting between them. The CDR3 runs 17 residues. CDR1 and CDR2 from the germline V gene are MGHRA and YSYEKL. CDR3 sequence reads: CASSQAGRVSFSYEQYF. The CDR3 nucleotides read TGCGCCAGCAGCCAAGCTGGCCGGGTCTCCTTCTCCTACGAGCAGTACTTC.

The J gene is TRBJ2-3, the V gene TRBV18; D remains ambiguous. The CDR3 has 14 amino acids. The V gene lost 0 bases and the J gene lost 0 bases, with 4 bases spanning the gap. CDR1 KGHSH and CDR2 LQKENI come from the germline V gene. CDR3 DNA sequence: TGTGCCAGCTCACCACCCGTCAGCACAGATACGCAGTATTTT. Translated: CASSPPVSTDTQYF.

This clonotype was detected a few times. The CDR3 spells CATSDTTGIPNEQFF. DNA of the CDR3: TGTGCCACCAGTGATACGACAGGGATCCCCAATGAGCAGTTCTTC. This chain uses TRBV24-1 with TRBJ2-1; 7 bases agree with TRBD1. After removal of 3 bases from V and 6 bases from J, the junction contained 7 bases not matched to a gene. The CDR3 has 15 residues. Germline loops: CDR1 KGHDR, CDR2 SFDVKD.

The V gene is TRBV12-3 or TRBV12-4, the J gene TRBJ1-2, with D maybe TRBD1 (5 bases). V gave up 2 bases and J gave up 3 bases, with 16 bases separating them. The CDR3 is made up of 16 amino acids. In DNA, the CDR3 is TGTGCCAGCAGTTTATTGGGGCCTACGGGGGACTATGGCTACACCTTC. Protein product: CASSLLGPTGDYGYTF.

This clonotype was found many times. The chain uses TRBV25-1 and TRBJ2-5, with TRBD2 identical over 7 bases. The CDR3 is 15 amino acids. Looked up from germline, CDR1 is MGHDK and CDR2 is SYGVNS. Trimming removed 3 bases from V and 5 bases from J; junction bases left unmatched: 9. Here the CDR3 reads CASSDTNPGGETQYF. The CDR3 region has the DNA TGTGCCAGCAGTGACACAAACCCCGGGGGGGAGACCCAGTACTTC.

This clonotype turned up a few times. CDR3 in amino acids: CASSPTGDYEQYF. CDR3 nucleotide sequence: TGTGCCAGCTCACCGACAGGAGACTACGAGCAGTACTTC. J is TRBJ2-7 and V is TRBV18; D is possibly TRBD1 (6 bases). Trimming stripped 3 bases from V and 3 bases from J, with 9 bases between. The CDR3 is 13 amino acids. Germline assignment: CDR1 KGHSH and CDR2 LQKENI.

In this sample, this clonotype turned up many times. V gene TRBV5-1 combines with J gene TRBJ2-1, with D maybe TRBD2 (5 bases). Germline V CDR1 and CDR2: SGHRS, YFSETQ. The CDR3 runs to 14 residues. Between the trimmed V and J ends, which lost 4 bases and 4 bases, there was a span of 12 bases. CDR3 in amino acids: CASSVSTSYNEQFF. CDR3 coding DNA: TGCGCCAGCAGCGTATCAACTAGTTACAATGAGCAGTTCTTC.

This chain uses TRBV3-1 with TRBJ2-3; D call uncertain. Between the trimmed V and J ends, which lost 6 bases and 7 bases, there was a span of 20 bases. Germline lookup yields CDR1 LGHDT and CDR2 YNNKEL (reference sequence). The CDR3 contains 15 residues. CDR3 sequence reads: CASSPLISEWYTQYF. The CDR3 region has the DNA TGTGCCAGCAGTCCACTCATCTCGGAGTGGTATACGCAGTATTTT.

The rearrangement joins TRBV12-3 or TRBV12-4 to TRBJ2-3, with D possibly TRBD2 on 5 matching bases. The CDR3 sequence is 16 residues long. V lost 10 bases, J lost 3 bases, and 23 bases lay in between. The CDR3 loop is CAILSPTSLWTDTQYF. In DNA form, the CDR3 reads TGTGCCATCCTAAGCCCCACTAGTCTGTGGACAGATACGCAGTATTTT.

The sample holds a few counts of this clonotype. The chain employs TRBV15 and TRBJ2-5, with D uncertain. In germline, CDR1 is LNHNV, CDR2 YYDKDF (reference sequence). V lost 1 base to trimming and J lost 3 bases, with 9 bases between them. The CDR3 is 14 residues long. The CDR3 nucleotides read TGTGCCACCAGCAGAGCGGGCAGGAAAGAGACCCAGTACTTC. Its protein product is CATSRAGRKETQYF.

The gene calls are TRBV7-9 and TRBJ2-5; 10 nucleotides match TRBD1. The germline V gene has CDR1 SEHNR and CDR2 FQNEAQ (reference sequence). V gave up 4 bases and J gave up 4 bases; unmatched junction bases: 3. The CDR3 loop spans 14 amino acids. CDR3 loop: CASSSGQGGETQYF. DNA of the CDR3: TGTGCCAGCAGCTCCGGACAGGGGGGAGAGACCCAGTACTTC. Combining the CDR3 with reference TRBV7-9 and TRBJ2-5 gives the whole variable domain DTGVSQNPRHKITKRGQNVTFRCDPISEHNRLYWYRQTLGQGPEFLTYFQNEAQLEKSRLLSDRFSAERPKGSFSTLEIQRTEQGDSAMYLCASSSGQGGETQYFGPGTRLLVL.

This rearrangement joins TRBV12-3 or TRBV12-4 to TRBJ2-7, with unresolved D. The CDR3 has 12 amino acids. Trimming shortened V by 3 bases and J by 6 bases, and 9 bases separated the two germline ends. The DNA of the CDR3 is TGTGCCAGCAGTTTTTACTTGCCCGAGCAGTACTTC. Its protein product is CASSFYLPEQYF.

V is TRBV4-1 and J is TRBJ2-1; the match to TRBD2 covers 13 bases. The J segment lost 9 bases and the V segment lost 6 bases, leaving 8 bases of the junction unmatched. Germline V gives CDR1 MGHRA, CDR2 YSYEKL. The CDR3 loop spans 15 amino acids. In DNA, the CDR3 is TGCGCCAGCAGTGTCGACAGGACTAGCGGGGGTGAGCAGTTCTTC. This codes for CASSVDRTSGGEQFF.